Listed below are T cell receptor beta chains from one sample, sequenced in a study of T cell responses to AZD1222 COVID-19 vaccine. TCRdb's copy holds only in-frame clones and misses some; the assay was immunoSEQ multiplex PCR. Of roughly 96,000 clones listed, around 89% were seen once; the top ten hold around 10%. The sample in question was peripheral blood, obtained 28 days after the second AZD1222 dose. The receptors stem from an adult who received the AZD1222 COVID-19 vaccine. Each CDR3 is given with its conserved first and last residue. A D gene is named only where the DNA matches it firmly. Only part of the rows carry a size: once, few, many, or a class if the clone is expanded.

v_call	d_call	clone_size	j_call	cdr3_nt	cdr3_aa
TRBV28	NA	NA	TRBJ1-2	TGTGCCAGCAGCTTACCCCAGGGGCTTCCCTGGGGCTACACCTTC	CASSLPQGLPWGYTF
TRBV7-2	TRBD2	NA	TRBJ2-5	TGTGCCAGCAGCTTAGCAGTAGCGGGCAGCCAAGAGACCCAGTACTTC	CASSLAVAGSQETQYF
TRBV3-1/TRBV3-2	NA	NA	TRBJ1-1	TGTGCCAGCACCCCGGGGGGGAGCACTGAAGCTTTCTTT	CASTPGGSTEAFF
TRBV28	NA	NA	TRBJ2-5	TGTGCCAGCAGTTTAAGGACGGACCAGTACTTC	CASSLRTDQYF
TRBV7-9	NA	NA	TRBJ1-4	TGTGCCAGCAGCTTAGGGCAAGGGTATGTCGAAATTTTT	CASSLGQGYVEIF
TRBV5-5	NA	NA	TRBJ1-6	TGTGCCAGCAGCTTGTCGTCACAGTTCGGTTCACCCCTCCACTTT	CASSLSSQFGSPLHF
TRBV28	NA	once	TRBJ2-7	TGTGCCAGCAGCCCGGACAGCCGACTGCAGTACTTC	CASSPDSRLQYF
TRBV30	NA	NA	TRBJ1-6	TGTGCCTGGACAACAGGGACCTATAATTCACCCCTCCACTTT	CAWTTGTYNSPLHF
TRBV19	NA	NA	TRBJ2-7	TGTGCCAGTAGTATGAGACCGTTAGCAGCCTACGAGCAGTACTTC	CASSMRPLAAYEQYF
TRBV7-9	TRBD2	NA	TRBJ2-7	TGTGCCAGCAGCCAAGGCCCTGGCCGGGAGGACAAGCAGTACTTC	CASSQGPGREDKQYF
TRBV7-2	NA	NA	TRBJ2-1	TGTGCCAGCAGCGCCCGCAGCCTCGCTTACAATGAGCAGTTCTTC	CASSARSLAYNEQFF
TRBV15	NA	NA	TRBJ1-4	TGTGCCACCAGCCCGGGACACCGCAGTAATGAAAAACTGTTTTTT	CATSPGHRSNEKLFF
TRBV9	TRBD1	NA	TRBJ1-1	TGTGCCAGCAGCGCCGGGACAGGGTTCCCTGAAGCTTTCTTT	CASSAGTGFPEAFF
TRBV5-1	NA	NA	TRBJ2-2	TGCGCCAGCAGCTTGGTGTATAACGGGGAGCTGTTTTTT	CASSLVYNGELFF
TRBV5-4	NA	NA	TRBJ1-1	TGTGCCAGCAGCCTCCCGAACGGTGAAGCTTTCTTT	CASSLPNGEAFF
TRBV6-5	TRBD2	NA	TRBJ2-5	TGTGCCAGCAGTTATCTAGCGGGAGGCCCACGGGAGACCCAGTACTTC	CASSYLAGGPRETQYF
TRBV7-2	TRBD1	NA	TRBJ1-4	TGTGCCAGCAGCCGTGGACAGGGAGGGAATGAAAAACTGTTTTTT	CASSRGQGGNEKLFF
TRBV9	NA	NA	TRBJ2-3	TGTGCCAGCAGCCCCCATGGGACGGCTAGCACAGATACGCAGTATTTT	CASSPHGTASTDTQYF
TRBV5-5	NA	once	TRBJ1-2	TGTGCCAGCAGCTTGAGGTCCCTCACGCGCGGAGGCTACACCTTC	CASSLRSLTRGGYTF
TRBV6-5	NA	NA	TRBJ2-7	TGTGCCAGCAGCAGGGCGGGCAGGAGGGACGAGCAGTACTTC	CASSRAGRRDEQYF
TRBV9	NA	NA	TRBJ2-2	TGTGCCAGCAGCGCAGGACAGTACACCGGGGAGCTGTTTTTT	CASSAGQYTGELFF
TRBV5-1	NA	NA	TRBJ1-2	TGCGCCAGCAGCGATCCTCCCGGGCTTCGGGGCTACACCTTC	CASSDPPGLRGYTF
TRBV6-1	NA	NA	TRBJ2-2	TGTGCCAGCCGGCGCGTGACTAAGAACACCGGGGAGCTGTTTTTT	CASRRVTKNTGELFF
TRBV11-2	NA	NA	TRBJ2-7	TGTGCCAGCAGCTTAGATCTCCGCCTCGGCTACGAGCAGTACTTC	CASSLDLRLGYEQYF
TRBV19	NA	once	TRBJ1-2	TGTGCCAGTAGTTACAGTCACTGGGACTATGGCTACACCTTC	CASSYSHWDYGYTF
TRBV5-1	NA	NA	TRBJ2-5	TGCGCCAGCAGCCACCCTGAGGAGACCCAGTACTTC	CASSHPEETQYF
TRBV3-1/TRBV3-2	TRBD1	few	TRBJ1-5	TGTGCCAGCAGCCAGGGACAGGGGTCGCAGCCCCAGCATTTT	CASSQGQGSQPQHF
TRBV29-1	TRBD1	NA	TRBJ1-1	TGCAGCGTGACGGACAGGGGTGGAACTGAAGCTTTCTTT	CSVTDRGGTEAFF
TRBV7-3	NA	NA	TRBJ1-2	TGTGCCAGCAGCTTTGACTCCCACTATGGCTACACCTTC	CASSFDSHYGYTF
TRBV7-9	NA	NA	TRBJ2-5	TGTGCCAGCAGCCCGTTTAGGACGGGAGTGGAGACCCAGTACTTC	CASSPFRTGVETQYF
TRBV11-2	TRBD1	NA	TRBJ1-1	TGTGCCAGCAGCTTAGCGCTGGGACAGGGGAAATTTTCGGACACTGAAGCTTTCTTT	CASSLALGQGKFSDTEAFF
TRBV27	TRBD1	few	TRBJ2-2	TGTGCCAGCAGTTCCACCCTCGGGACAGGGGTAATCACCGGGGAGCTGTTTTTT	CASSSTLGTGVITGELFF
TRBV3-1/TRBV3-2	TRBD2	once	TRBJ2-1	TGTGCCAGCAGCCAAGATCGAATTGGGCTAGCGGGGTACAATGAGCAGTTCTTC	CASSQDRIGLAGYNEQFF
TRBV11-3	NA	NA	TRBJ1-1	TGTGCCAGCAGCACCCGGAGGGGCAGGTCTGAAGCTTTCTTT	CASSTRRGRSEAFF
TRBV6-1	NA	once	TRBJ2-5	TGTGCCAGCAGTGAAGTGGCCTCTCGTTACGAGACCCAGTACTTC	CASSEVASRYETQYF
TRBV10-3	NA	NA	TRBJ1-3	TGTGCCATCAGTTTACGGAGCTCTGGAAACACCATATATTTT	CAISLRSSGNTIYF
TRBV28	NA	NA	TRBJ1-1	TGTGCCAGCAGTTTTCTTTGGGACATCTCCTCGATGAACACTGAAGCTTTCTTT	CASSFLWDISSMNTEAFF
TRBV6-2/TRBV6-3	NA	once	TRBJ1-1	TGTGCCAGCAGTTACACCCTGCGGGGCGGCACTGAAGCTTTCTTT	CASSYTLRGGTEAFF
TRBV13	TRBD2	NA	TRBJ2-1	TGTGCCAGCAGCCCCTTTGGGACTAGCGAAGATTACAATGAGCAGTTCTTC	CASSPFGTSEDYNEQFF
TRBV11-2	TRBD1	NA	TRBJ1-2	TGTGCCAGCAGCACCAGCCGACAGGGTGGCTATGGCTACACCTTC	CASSTSRQGGYGYTF
TRBV7-2	TRBD2	NA	TRBJ2-1	TGTGCCAGCAGCTTTTCCCGCCTGACTAGCGGGAGGGAGAATGAGCAGTTCTTC	CASSFSRLTSGRENEQFF
TRBV25-1	NA	NA	TRBJ1-2	TGTGCCAGCAGTGAATACGCAGGGGCGGGTGGCTACACCTTC	CASSEYAGAGGYTF
TRBV11-3	NA	once	TRBJ1-1	TGTGCCAGCAGCCCCGGGACCAAATGGGAAGCTTTCTTT	CASSPGTKWEAFF
TRBV7-9	TRBD1	NA	TRBJ2-7	TGTGCCAGCAGCGAGCACGGACAGGGGACCTACGAGCAGTACTTC	CASSEHGQGTYEQYF
TRBV7-8	NA	NA	TRBJ1-5	TGTGCCAGCAGCTTAGGAGGGTTGGAGGGCATTTCCAATCAGCCCCAGCATTTT	CASSLGGLEGISNQPQHF
TRBV19	NA	NA	TRBJ2-1	TGTGCCAGTAGTATAGCATGGGGTCAAGGGGTCAATGAGCAGTTCTTC	CASSIAWGQGVNEQFF
TRBV27	TRBD1	few	TRBJ2-1	TGTGCCAGCTCGTTGTTTGGACAGGGGGGTTACAATGAGCAGTTCTTC	CASSLFGQGGYNEQFF
TRBV5-6	TRBD1	NA	TRBJ2-7	TGTGCCAGCAGCTTGTCAGGACAGGGGACCTACGAGCAGTACTTC	CASSLSGQGTYEQYF
TRBV6-1	NA	NA	TRBJ2-3	TGTGCCAGCAGTGAGGGCACAGATACGCAGTATTTT	CASSEGTDTQYF
TRBV20-1	TRBD1	NA	TRBJ1-2	TGCAGTGCTGGACAGGCGTATGGCTACACCTTC	CSAGQAYGYTF
TRBV19	TRBD1	NA	TRBJ1-3	TGTGCCAGTAGTCTGAGGACAGGGGGATCTGGAAACACCATATATTTT	CASSLRTGGSGNTIYF
TRBV11-2	NA	NA	TRBJ1-5	TGTGCCAGCAGCTTGGGCAGAGGGGGCAATCAGCCCCAGCATTTT	CASSLGRGGNQPQHF
TRBV4-1	NA	NA	TRBJ2-1	TGCGCCAGCAGCCAAGGAGGCGGGGTCCTCAATGAGCAGTTCTTC	CASSQGGGVLNEQFF
TRBV27	NA	NA	TRBJ1-1	TGTGCCAGCAGTTTATTGGGGGGGCTTGCGAACACTGAAGCTTTCTTT	CASSLLGGLANTEAFF
TRBV24-1	NA	NA	TRBJ2-1	TGTGCCACCAGTGATCTGGGGAGATACAATGAGCAGTTCTTC	CATSDLGRYNEQFF